The 28 T cell receptor beta chains presented below share a single source sample, sequenced in a study of T-cell reconstitution after alpha-beta-depleted transplantation in children. Construction of the TCRbeta library involved unique molecular identifiers. From the PCR reads, TCRdb called clonotypes with MiXCR, one entry per CDR3 protein. The sample has a few hundred thousand distinct CDR3 sequences; approximately 13% are singletons. Sample: PBMCs, mostly from graft donor cells, taken 360 days after TCRalphabeta/CD19-depleted stem cell transplant. These receptors originate from a male patient aged 10 to 17 who had a stem cell transplant for acute myeloid leukemia, so the T cells may come from the graft donor.

CDR3 in DNA: TGTGCCAGCGTCCCAGCGGGGGGGGGTGATACGCAGTATTTT. The encoded protein is CASVPAGGGDTQYF. The chain couples TRBV28 to TRBJ2-3; 10 nucleotides match TRBD2. The CDR3 extends over 14 amino acids. The junction had 8 bases not matched to a gene; V was cut back by 8 bases and J by 6 bases. CDR1 and CDR2 (germline): MDHEN, SYDVKM.

This clonotype was detected only a few times. The chain recombines TRBV20-1 with TRBJ2-1; TRBD2 matches at 12 bases. With V trimmed by 5 bases and J by 7 bases, 9 bases remained unmatched. From germline, CDR1 is DFQATT and CDR2 SNEGSKA (reference sequence). This CDR3 has 15 residues. The DNA of the CDR3 is TGCAGTGCTTCGCCGACTAGCGGGAGTTTTAATGAGCAGTTCTTC. This encodes CSASPTSGSFNEQFF.

In this sample, this clonotype turned up many times. The rearrangement uses TRBV5-1 and TRBJ2-6, with D perhaps assigned TRBD1 or TRBD2 (5 bases each). CDR3 length: 17 amino acids. Trimming cost V 4 bases and J 0 bases, with 14 bases left between them. Germline V gene lookup returns CDR1 SGHRS and CDR2 YFSETQ. This chain's CDR3 is CASSRDGIGSGANVLTF. The CDR3 nucleotides read TGCGCCAGCAGCCGGGACGGAATTGGCTCTGGGGCCAACGTCCTGACTTTC.

This clonotype was seen only a few times. The chain couples TRBV28 to TRBJ2-1, with D perhaps assigned TRBD1 or TRBD2 (5 bases each). This CDR3 is built from 15 residues. V dropped 5 bases and J dropped 9 bases, with 20 bases sitting between them. From germline, CDR1 is MDHEN and CDR2 SYDVKM. The CDR3 DNA is TGTGCCAGCAGTCCACCGGGACCCCTGTCCGGTGAGCAGTTCTTC. This gives the protein CASSPPGPLSGEQFF.

This clonotype was seen at least ten times. J is TRBJ2-1 and V is TRBV3-1, with 8 bases fitting TRBD1. The CDR3 is 16 amino acids. The V and J ends lost 1 base and 2 bases, in that order; junction bases with no gene match: 4. The germline V gene encodes CDR1 LGHDT and CDR2 YNNKEL (reference sequence). CDR3 DNA: TGTGCCAGCAGCCAAGTGCAGGGGGCGGCCTACAATGAGCAGTTCTTC. Amino acid sequence: CASSQVQGAAYNEQFF.

A few counts support this clonotype. The chain joins TRBV3-1 to TRBJ2-1; tentative D call: TRBD2 (5 bases). The CDR3 is made up of 15 amino acids. V lost 3 bases and J lost 4, with 13 bases in between. CDR1 and CDR2 from the germline V gene are LGHDT and YNNKEL (reference sequence). The CDR3 region is CASSHIRDLYNEQFF. CDR3 coding DNA: TGTGCCAGCAGCCATATTCGGGATCTTTACAATGAGCAGTTCTTC.

This clonotype was seen many times. The junction differs from germline at one of its ends, possibly a read error. This chain joins TRBV7-9 and TRBJ2-2; possibly TRBD1 for D (5 bases). The CDR3 loop spans 13 amino acids. Germline CDR1 reads SEHNR; CDR2 reads FQNEAQ (reference sequence). The CDR3 spells CAGSSDSTGELFF. In DNA, the CDR3 is TGTGCCGGCAGCTCAGACAGTACCGGGGAGCTGTTTTTT.

CDR3 bases: TGTGCCAGCAGCCGGACAGGGGAGATCTATGGCTACACCTTC. Its protein is CASSRTGEIYGYTF. The chain employs TRBV14 and TRBJ1-2; 9 positions agree with TRBD1. The CDR3 runs 14 residues. CDR1 is SGHDN and CDR2 is FVKESK in the germline V gene. With 4 bases clipped from V and 4 bases from J, the junction kept 4 bases outside the gene matches.

This clonotype turned up a few times. This rearrangement joins TRBV29-1 to TRBJ1-1, with D possibly being TRBD1 (5 bases). Per the germline V gene, CDR1 is SQVTM and CDR2 is ANQGSEA. This CDR3 spans 11 amino acids. The V and J ends lost 4 bases and 6 bases respectively, with 9 bases between them. The CDR3 loop is CSVAIGAEAFF. CDR3 nucleotide sequence: TGCAGCGTTGCGATAGGGGCTGAAGCTTTCTTT.

The rearrangement links TRBV10-3 to TRBJ2-3, with D tentatively TRBD2 (6 bases). CDR1 is ENHRY, CDR2 SYGVKD, per germline. The CDR3 loop spans 16 amino acids. V was pared by 3 bases and J by 4 bases, with 17 bases between. The CDR3 sequence: CAISDQAGTFSDTQYF. The CDR3 nucleotides read TGTGCCATCAGTGACCAGGCAGGGACTTTTTCAGATACGCAGTATTTT.

The V gene is TRBV18, the J gene TRBJ2-1; tentative D call: TRBD2 (6 bases). With 3 bases removed from V and 12 bases from J, the gap between germline ends came to 15 bases. The CDR3 covers 13 residues. The germline V gene encodes CDR1 KGHSH and CDR2 LQKENI. CDR3 residues: CASSPGTGGRQFF. In nucleotides, the CDR3 is TGTGCCAGCTCACCGGGAACCGGGGGAAGGCAGTTCTTC.

This clonotype came up once. The chain couples TRBV12-3 or TRBV12-4 to TRBJ1-6, with 7 bases matching TRBD1. V gave up 9 bases and J gave up 5 bases; unmatched junction bases: 7. The CDR3 spans 14 residues. CDR3 sequence (DNA): TGTGCCAGTCGAAGGGGGCCGGATAATTCACCCCTCCACTTT. It is translated as CASRRGPDNSPLHF.

In DNA form, the CDR3 reads TGTGCCAGCAGTCCGTGGACTAGCGGGGGACCGATCTACAATGAGCAGTTCTTC. It encodes CASSPWTSGGPIYNEQFF. V and J are TRBV6-2 or TRBV6-3 and TRBJ2-1; 13 bases are shared with TRBD2. V lost 5 bases, J lost 3 bases, and 10 bases stayed unmatched. Germline V gene sequence: CDR1 MNHEY, CDR2 SVGEGT. This CDR3 contains 18 residues.

This clonotype was counted a few times. The chain combines TRBV5-1 with TRBJ2-1; TRBD2 matches 10 bases. V lost 5 bases to trimming and J lost 5 bases; unmatched junction nucleotides: 7. The CDR3 covers 15 residues. The germline CDR1 and CDR2 sequences are SGHRS and YFSETQ. For the CDR3, the DNA is TGCGCCAGCAGTATCCTAGCGGGAGCGAACAATGAGCAGTTCTTC. It yields the protein CASSILAGANNEQFF.

This clonotype has only a few counts. The V call is TRBV20-1, the J call TRBJ2-5; 9 positions agree with TRBD1. The trim removed 5 bases at V and 4 bases at J, leaving 14 bases unmatched. CDR1 is DFQATT and CDR2 is SNEGSKA in the germline V gene (reference sequence). This CDR3 spans 16 amino acids. The CDR3 is CSAPGTGRRYSETQYF. The CDR3 region has the DNA TGCAGTGCTCCCGGGACAGGGAGGAGGTATTCAGAGACCCAGTACTTC.

This clonotype was counted many times. The chain joins TRBV29-1 to TRBJ2-7; tentatively, D is TRBD2 (5 bases). The germline CDR1 and CDR2 sequences are SQVTM and ANQGSEA. The V end lost 5 bases, the J end lost 0 bases, and 11 bases lay between the germline ends. The CDR3 is 13 residues long. The DNA for the CDR3 is TGCAGCGTTTGTAGCGTGAGCTCCTACGAGCAGTACTTC. Its translation: CSVCSVSSYEQYF.

The sample holds a few counts of this clonotype. CDR3 nucleotide sequence: TGTGCCAGCAGCTGGGCCGGGACAGGGAAACTCGAGCAGTACTTC. Amino acid sequence: CASSWAGTGKLEQYF. The chain uses TRBV7-9 and TRBJ2-7; 9 nucleotides match TRBD1. Trimming removed 4 bases from V and 6 bases from J; junction bases left unmatched: 10. The CDR3 extends over 15 amino acids. CDR1 and CDR2 from the germline V gene are SEHNR and FQNEAQ (reference sequence).

This clonotype was seen a handful of times. V usage is TRBV19 and J usage is TRBJ2-7; TRBD2 is a possible D gene (5 bases). Germline loops: CDR1 LNHDA, CDR2 SQIVND (reference sequence). This CDR3 spans 12 amino acids. Trimming removed 3 bases from V and 3 bases from J, with 6 bases in between. The CDR3 reads CASSMGDYEQYF. CDR3 bases: TGTGCCAGTAGTATGGGAGACTACGAGCAGTACTTC.

The chain employs TRBV9 and TRBJ2-2; the match to TRBD2 covers 10 bases. Germline assignment: CDR1 SGDLS and CDR2 YYNGEE. V shed 0 bases and J 5 bases; nucleotides not matched to a gene: 7. The CDR3 consists of 17 residues. The CDR3 DNA reads TGTGCCAGCAGCGTAGCCTCCCGGACTAGCGGTACCGGGGAGCTGTTTTTT. Its protein product is CASSVASRTSGTGELFF.

The chain recombines TRBV10-3 with TRBJ2-1, with D perhaps matching TRBD2 (6 bases). This CDR3 is 14 amino acids long. Germline V gene data show CDR1 as ENHRY and CDR2 as SYGVKD. V was shortened by 0 bases and J by 6 bases, with 9 bases between the two germline ends. DNA of the CDR3: TGTGCCATCAGTGAGTCCGTTAGCGGCAATGAGCAGTTCTTC. Its translation is CAISESVSGNEQFF.

Only a few counts were recorded for this clonotype. The V and J genes are TRBV7-9 and TRBJ2-2; D is ambiguous. Germline V lookup: CDR1 SEHNR, CDR2 FQNEAQ (reference sequence). V was shortened by 3 bases and J by 2 bases, with 10 bases between the two germline ends. CDR3 length: 15 residues. The CDR3 is CASSFSALNTGELFF. CDR3 bases: TGTGCCAGCAGCTTTTCGGCCTTAAACACCGGGGAGCTGTTTTTT.

This rearrangement joins TRBV4-3 to TRBJ2-1; D is possibly TRBD1 (6 bases). This CDR3 has 14 residues. Trimming took 4 bases from V and 1 from J, leaving 8 bases between them. CDR1 and CDR2 (germline): LGHNA, YSLEER. In nucleotides, the CDR3 is TGCGCCAGCAGCCCACAGGGATCCTACAATGAGCAGTTCTTC. This encodes CASSPQGSYNEQFF.

The gene calls are TRBV18 and TRBJ2-1, with a tentative D call TRBD2 (6 bases). The CDR3 consists of 15 residues. CDR1 and CDR2 (germline): KGHSH, LQKENI. Trimming stripped 4 bases from V and 7 bases from J, with 17 bases between. Here the CDR3 reads CASSLRDSVFNEQFF. The CDR3 nucleotides read TGTGCCAGCTCACTCCGGGACTCCGTCTTTAATGAGCAGTTCTTC.

V usage is TRBV7-8 and J usage is TRBJ2-5; TRBD2 agrees at 11 bases. With 2 bases clipped from V and 3 bases from J, the junction kept 14 bases outside the gene matches. Germline V gene sequence: CDR1 SGHVS, CDR2 FQNEAQ. CDR3 size: 19 residues. The CDR3 region is CASSLIPPARLAGKETQYF. The CDR3 nucleotides read TGTGCCAGCAGCTTAATTCCCCCCGCAAGACTAGCGGGGAAAGAGACCCAGTACTTC.

This clonotype appeared a few times. The rearrangement joins TRBV28 to TRBJ2-7; tentatively, D is TRBD1 (5 bases). Germline V gene lookup returns CDR1 MDHEN and CDR2 SYDVKM. CDR3 length: 14 residues. The V and J ends lost 6 bases and 1 base respectively, with 13 bases between them. The CDR3 bases are TGTGCCAGCAGAGAGGCAGGGAAGTCCTACGAGCAGTACTTC. Its translation is CASREAGKSYEQYF.

The rearrangement links TRBV10-3 to TRBJ2-6; D is unclear. V lost 4 bases, J lost 6 bases, and 10 bases lay in between. Germline V gene sequence: CDR1 ENHRY, CDR2 SYGVKD. The CDR3 has 14 amino acids. The CDR3 loop reads CAISVALAANVLTF. The DNA of the CDR3 is TGTGCCATCAGTGTGGCCTTGGCGGCCAACGTCCTGACTTTC.

This clonotype was recorded at least ten times. The chain combines TRBV5-1 with TRBJ2-1; the D is unclear. The CDR3 sequence is 11 residues long. Deletions cut 5 bases from V and 6 bases from J, with 6 bases between. CDR1 and CDR2 (germline): SGHRS, YFSETQ. CDR3 in DNA: TGCGCCAGCAGGGGCTCCAATGAGCAGTTCTTC. Amino acids: CASRGSNEQFF.

V and J are TRBV20-1 and TRBJ1-4, with D unclear. The germline V gene has CDR1 DFQATT and CDR2 SNEGSKA (reference sequence). This CDR3 region has 15 residues. Trimming cost V 3 bases and J 0 bases, with 11 bases left between them. The CDR3 DNA reads as TGCAGTGCTAGGGGCCCGGGGACAACTAATGAAAAACTGTTTTTT. The encoded protein is CSARGPGTTNEKLFF.